The subject of this entry is one T cell receptor (beta chain). This sample was taken from a study of PD-1 blockade in classical Hodgkin lymphoma. The method was immunoSEQ multiplex PCR; TCRdb's version includes in-frame clones alone and lacks a portion of them. The sample holds about 6,300 clones, around 84% seen once. Relapses following autologous stem cell transplantation were seen in all patients, with brentuximab vedotin exposure varying. Sequenced here: peripheral blood mononuclear cells (PBMCs), sampled before the second cycle of nivolumab. The sequence was obtained from a human donor with classical Hodgkin lymphoma.

CDR3 DNA sequence: TGTGCCAGCAGCTTAAGGGGGGGCGGGGAGACCCAGTACTTC. The encoded protein is CASSLRGGGETQYF. This chain connects TRBV7-6 to TRBJ2-5, with a possible D match to TRBD2 (7 bases). CDR3 size: 14 residues. CDR1 SGHVS and CDR2 FNYEAQ come from the germline V gene. Between the trimmed V and J ends, which lost 2 bases and 5 bases, there was a span of 12 bases.